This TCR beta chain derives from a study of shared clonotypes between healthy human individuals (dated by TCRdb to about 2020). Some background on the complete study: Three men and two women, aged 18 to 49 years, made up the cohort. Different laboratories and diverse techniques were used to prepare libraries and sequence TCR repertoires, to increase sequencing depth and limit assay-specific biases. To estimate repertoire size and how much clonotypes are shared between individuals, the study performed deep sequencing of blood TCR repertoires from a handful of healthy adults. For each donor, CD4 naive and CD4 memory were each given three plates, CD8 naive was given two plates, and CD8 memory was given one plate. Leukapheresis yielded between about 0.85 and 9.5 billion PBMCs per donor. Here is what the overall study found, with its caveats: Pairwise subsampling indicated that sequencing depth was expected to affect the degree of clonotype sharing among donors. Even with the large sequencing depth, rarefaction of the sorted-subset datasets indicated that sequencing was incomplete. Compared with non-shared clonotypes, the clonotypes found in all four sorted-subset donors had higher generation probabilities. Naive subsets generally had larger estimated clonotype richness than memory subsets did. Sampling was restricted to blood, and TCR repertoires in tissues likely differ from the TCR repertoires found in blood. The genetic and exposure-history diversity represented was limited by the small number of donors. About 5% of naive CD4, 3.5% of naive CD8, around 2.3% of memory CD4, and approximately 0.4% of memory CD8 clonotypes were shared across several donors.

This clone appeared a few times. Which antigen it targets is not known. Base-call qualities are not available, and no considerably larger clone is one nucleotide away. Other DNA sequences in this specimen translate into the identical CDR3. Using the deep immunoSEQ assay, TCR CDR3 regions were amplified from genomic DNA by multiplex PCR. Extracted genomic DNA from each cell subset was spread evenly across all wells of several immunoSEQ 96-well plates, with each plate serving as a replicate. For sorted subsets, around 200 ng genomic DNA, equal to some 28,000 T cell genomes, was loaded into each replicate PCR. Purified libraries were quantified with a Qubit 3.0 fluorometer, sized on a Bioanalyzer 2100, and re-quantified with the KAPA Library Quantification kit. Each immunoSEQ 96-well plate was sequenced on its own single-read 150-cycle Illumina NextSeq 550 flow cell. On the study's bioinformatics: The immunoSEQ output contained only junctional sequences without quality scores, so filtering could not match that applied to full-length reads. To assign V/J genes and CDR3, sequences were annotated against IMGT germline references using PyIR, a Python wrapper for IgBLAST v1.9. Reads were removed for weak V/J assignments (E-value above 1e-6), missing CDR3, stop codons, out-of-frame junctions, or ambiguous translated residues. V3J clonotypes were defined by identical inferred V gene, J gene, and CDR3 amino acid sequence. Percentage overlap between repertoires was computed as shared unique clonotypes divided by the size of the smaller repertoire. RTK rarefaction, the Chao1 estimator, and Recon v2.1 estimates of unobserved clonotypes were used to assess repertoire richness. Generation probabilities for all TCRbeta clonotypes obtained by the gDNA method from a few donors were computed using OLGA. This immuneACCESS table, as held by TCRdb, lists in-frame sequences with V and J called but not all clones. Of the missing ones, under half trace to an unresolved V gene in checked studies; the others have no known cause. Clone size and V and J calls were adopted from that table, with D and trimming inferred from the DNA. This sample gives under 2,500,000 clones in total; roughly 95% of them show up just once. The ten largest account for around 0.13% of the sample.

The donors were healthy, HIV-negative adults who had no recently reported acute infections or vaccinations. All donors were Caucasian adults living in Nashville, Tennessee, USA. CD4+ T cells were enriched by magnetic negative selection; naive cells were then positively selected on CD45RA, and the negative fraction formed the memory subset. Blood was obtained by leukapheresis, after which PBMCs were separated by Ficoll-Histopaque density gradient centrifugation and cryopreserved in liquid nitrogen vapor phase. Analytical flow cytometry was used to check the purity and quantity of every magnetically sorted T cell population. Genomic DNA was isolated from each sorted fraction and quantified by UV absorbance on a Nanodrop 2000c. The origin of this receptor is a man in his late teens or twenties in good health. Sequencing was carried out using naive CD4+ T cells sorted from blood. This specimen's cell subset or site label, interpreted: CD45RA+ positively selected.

The CDR3 region reads CSVARGLTEAFF. Read as DNA, the sequence is TGCAGCGTTGCTAGGGGGCTCACTGAAGCTTTCTTT. This receptor chain uses TRBV29-1 and TRBJ1-1, with 7 bases matching TRBD1. Ends trimmed: V by 4 bases, J by 4 bases; bases unmatched to a gene: 3. The germline V gene sets CDR1 to SQVTM and CDR2 to ANQGSEA. From its cysteine to its phenylalanine, the CDR3 spans 12 amino acids. Only the CDR3 DNA is retained, 36 bases long and in frame from the first base.